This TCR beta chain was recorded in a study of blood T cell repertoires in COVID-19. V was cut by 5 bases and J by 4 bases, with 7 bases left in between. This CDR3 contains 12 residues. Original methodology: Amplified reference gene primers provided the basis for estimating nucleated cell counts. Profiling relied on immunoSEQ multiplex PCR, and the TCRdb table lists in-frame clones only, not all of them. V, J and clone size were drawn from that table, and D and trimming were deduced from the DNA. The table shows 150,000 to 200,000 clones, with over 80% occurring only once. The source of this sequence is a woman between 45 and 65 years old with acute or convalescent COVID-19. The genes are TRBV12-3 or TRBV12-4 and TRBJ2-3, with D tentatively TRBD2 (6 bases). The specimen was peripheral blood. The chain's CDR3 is CASSGGADTQYF. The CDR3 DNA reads TGTGCCAGCAGTGGAGGGGCAGATACGCAGTATTTT.